Shown below are 28 T cell receptor beta chains from a single sample sequenced in a study of neurological immune-mediated disorders. Time point in this sample: longitudinal time-point 1 (baseline). Using its own MiXCR run on the 5' RACE reads, TCRdb lists one record per CDR3 protein. This table has 47,000 or so distinct CDR3 sequences, about 9.1% appearing once. Source material: PBMCs. The receptor source for this set is a woman in her thirties or forties in good health.

The sample holds many counts of this clonotype. The genes are TRBV7-2 and TRBJ2-2; 8 bases are shared with TRBD1. The CDR3 has 14 residues. Germline V gene lookup returns CDR1 SGHTA and CDR2 FQGNSA. V was clipped by 5 bases and J by 7 bases; unmatched bases: 6. CDR3 sequence reads: CASSKTGGGGELFF. In DNA, the CDR3 is TGTGCCAGCAGCAAAACAGGGGGTGGCGGGGAGCTGTTTTTT.

This clonotype came up many times. This chain connects TRBV6-5 to TRBJ1-1, with D tentatively TRBD1 (6 bases). Trimming left V 2 bases short and J 4 bases short, with 11 bases between. The CDR3 length is 14 residues. From germline, CDR1 is MNHEY and CDR2 SVGAGI. This CDR3 reads CASSYQQGVTEAFF. Written as DNA, the CDR3 is TGTGCCAGCAGTTACCAACAGGGTGTCACTGAAGCTTTCTTT.

The sample holds many counts of this clonotype. The chain uses TRBV12-3 or TRBV12-4 and TRBJ1-1; 8 nucleotides agree with TRBD1. The CDR3 runs 13 residues. V lost 6 bases and J lost 5; bases outside the gene matches: 5. CDR3 nucleotide sequence: TGTGCCAGCAGGGACAGGGTGAGGACTGAAGCTTTCTTT. Translation: CASRDRVRTEAFF.

CDR3 coding DNA: TGCGCCAGCAGCCAAGATTACGGCGGACACCCGAGCTCCTATAATTCACCCCTCCACTTT. Translation: CASSQDYGGHPSSYNSPLHF. The J gene is TRBJ1-6, the V gene TRBV4-3; TRBD1 might be the D (5 bases). Trimming took 0 bases from V and 0 from J, leaving 18 bases between them. This CDR3 comprises 20 residues. CDR1 and CDR2 (germline): LGHNA, YSLEER.

The chain employs TRBV5-1 and TRBJ2-2, with D perhaps matching TRBD1 (5 bases). The CDR3 loop spans 17 amino acids. In germline, CDR1 is SGHRS, CDR2 YFSETQ. Trimming left V 4 bases short and J 0 bases short, with 16 bases between. The chain's CDR3 is CASSPRAPGANTGELFF. DNA of the CDR3: TGCGCCAGCAGCCCCAGGGCCCCGGGCGCGAACACCGGGGAGCTGTTTTTT.

This clonotype has ten or more counts. V gene TRBV4-2 combines with J gene TRBJ1-5; D unresolved. V shed 1 base and J shed 6 bases, with 13 bases lying between them. The CDR3 runs 15 residues. The V gene's germline CDR1 is LGHNA and CDR2 YNFKEQ. The chain's CDR3 is CASSQGSGSLQPQHF. Written as DNA, the CDR3 is TGTGCCAGCAGCCAAGGATCTGGGTCACTTCAGCCCCAGCATTTT.

The chain combines TRBV7-7 with TRBJ2-1, with D maybe TRBD2 (7 bases). Germline V gene sequence: CDR1 SSHAT, CDR2 FNYEAQ (reference sequence). V was pared by 8 bases and J by 8 bases, with 19 bases between. This CDR3 is built from 14 residues. The CDR3: CASLQGGRNDEQFF. In DNA, the CDR3 is TGTGCCAGCTTACAGGGCGGGAGAAATGATGAGCAGTTCTTC.

Many counts were recorded for this clonotype. The chain joins TRBV11-2 to TRBJ2-3; a weak D match, TRBD2 (7 bases). The germline V and J ends were trimmed by 5 bases and 0 bases, with 15 bases remaining between them. There are 16 residues in the CDR3. Looked up from germline, CDR1 is SGHAT and CDR2 is FQNNGV. The CDR3 protein is CASSRGALHSTDTQYF. In DNA, the CDR3 is TGTGCCAGCAGCCGGGGGGCGTTACATAGCACAGATACGCAGTATTTT.

This clonotype was detected ten times or more. The rearrangement uses TRBV2 and TRBJ1-5; 7 nucleotides align to TRBD1. This CDR3 contains 13 residues. After removal of 8 bases from V and 2 bases from J, the junction contained 3 bases not matched to a gene. The germline V gene encodes CDR1 SNHLY and CDR2 FYNNEI. The CDR3 DNA reads TGTGCCAGCGGTGGGACAGGCAATCAGCCCCAGCATTTT. It codes for CASGGTGNQPQHF.

This clonotype was seen ten or more times. The chain carries TRBV30 and TRBJ1-1; possible D gene TRBD1, 5 bases. The CDR3 covers 12 residues. The germline V and J ends were trimmed by 2 bases and 1 base, with 5 bases remaining between them. Germline CDR1 is GTSNPN and CDR2 is SVGIG (reference sequence). CDR3 amino acids: CAWSQGNTEAFF. CDR3 coding DNA: TGTGCCTGGAGTCAGGGGAACACTGAAGCTTTCTTT.

This clonotype was detected ten times or more. The chain employs TRBV20-1 and TRBJ1-1; TRBD1 matches at 7 bases. The CDR3 has 13 amino acids. V dropped 5 bases and J dropped 8; count of bases not matched to a gene: 11. CDR1 is DFQATT and CDR2 is SNEGSKA in the germline V gene (reference sequence). The CDR3 DNA sequence: TGCAGTGCTTCAGAGGGGGCGCGGGGCGAAGCTTTCTTT. Amino acids: CSASEGARGEAFF.

Many counts were recorded for this clonotype. The V and J genes are TRBV5-5 and TRBJ1-2; D might be TRBD1 (6 bases). The germline V and J ends were trimmed by 4 bases and 6 bases, with 16 bases remaining between them. There are 14 residues in the CDR3. Germline V gives CDR1 SGHKS, CDR2 YYEKEE (reference sequence). CDR3: CASSPSQGNNGYTF. As DNA, the CDR3 is TGTGCCAGCAGCCCTTCACAGGGAAACAATGGCTACACCTTC.

In this sample, this clonotype turned up many times. The gene calls are TRBV4-2 and TRBJ2-3; either TRBD1 or TRBD2 may fit D (5 bases each). Per the germline V gene, CDR1 is LGHNA and CDR2 is YNFKEQ. Trimming shortened V by 3 bases and J by 0 bases, and 10 bases separated the two germline ends. CDR3 length equals 15 residues. This CDR3 is CASSQGDTSTDTQYF. Written as DNA, the CDR3 is TGTGCCAGCAGCCAGGGGGATACCAGCACAGATACGCAGTATTTT.

This clonotype was counted at least ten times. This rearrangement joins TRBV2 to TRBJ1-1; a possible D gene is TRBD1 (5 bases). V dropped 5 bases and J dropped 0 bases, with 13 bases sitting between them. Germline loops: CDR1 SNHLY, CDR2 FYNNEI. The CDR3 sequence is 15 residues long. CDR3 coding DNA: TGTGCCAGCAGTCTGGAGGGGACTTTGAACACTGAAGCTTTCTTT. Protein sequence: CASSLEGTLNTEAFF.

This clonotype came up many times. The V gene is TRBV20-1, the J gene TRBJ2-5, with 12 nucleotides matching TRBD2. The CDR3 contains 13 residues. The ends lost 5 bases at V and 4 bases at J; junction bases unmatched: 2. In germline, CDR1 is DFQATT, CDR2 SNEGSKA (reference sequence). The DNA for the CDR3 is TGCAGTGCTCTAGCGGGAGGGGCAGAGACCCAGTACTTC. Amino acids: CSALAGGAETQYF.

This clonotype was counted many times. The rearrangement joins TRBV29-1 to TRBJ2-2; D might be TRBD1 or TRBD2, each matching 5 bases. CDR1 and CDR2 (germline): SQVTM, ANQGSEA. The CDR3 length is 13 residues. The ends were cut back, 2 bases at V and 5 bases at J, with 9 bases in the middle. This CDR3 reads CSVEPGRTGELFF. The CDR3 bases are TGCAGCGTTGAACCGGGACGGACCGGGGAGCTGTTTTTT.

This clonotype appeared many times. The V gene is TRBV7-2, the J gene TRBJ1-1, with unresolved D. Germline CDR1 and CDR2: SGHTA and FQGNSA. Trimming pared 3 bases from V and 5 bases from J, leaving 10 bases between. The CDR3 consists of 13 residues. The CDR3 nucleotides read TGTGCCAGCAGCTTCGGGATTGGGACTGAAGCTTTCTTT. Amino acids: CASSFGIGTEAFF. The whole variable domain, filled in from reference TRBV7-2 and TRBJ1-1, reads GAGVSQSPSNKVTEKGKDVELRCDPISGHTALYWYRQSLGQGLEFLIYFQGNSAPDKSGLPSDRFSAERTGGSVSTLTIQRTQQEDSAVYLCASSFGIGTEAFFGQGTRLTVV.

In this sample, this clonotype turned up many times. The chain couples TRBV20-1 to TRBJ2-7; a possible D gene is TRBD2 (6 bases). Germline V gives CDR1 DFQATT, CDR2 SNEGSKA (reference sequence). This CDR3 has 13 residues. V was cut by 3 bases and J by 3 bases, with 12 bases left in between. CDR3 coding DNA: TGCAGTGCTAGTCGGTCCGGGGGCTACGAGCAGTACTTC. The encoded protein is CSASRSGGYEQYF.

This clonotype was found many times. The V gene is TRBV7-2, the J gene TRBJ2-7; 8 nucleotides match TRBD2. CDR3 length equals 16 residues. Per the germline V gene, CDR1 is SGHTA and CDR2 is FQGNSA. The V gene end was trimmed by 4 bases and the J gene end by 1 base; junction bases not matched to a gene: 9. In DNA, the CDR3 is TGTGCCAGCAGCTCACCGGGGGGGGGCGCTTCCTACGAGCAGTACTTC. This encodes CASSSPGGGASYEQYF.

This clonotype was seen a few times. The CDR3 loop reads CASSAGTGVSTEAFF. CDR3 sequence (DNA): TGTGCCAGCAGCGCGGGGACAGGGGTAAGCACTGAAGCTTTCTTT. The chain joins TRBV9 to TRBJ1-1; 10 positions match TRBD1. V lost 3 bases to trimming and J lost 4 bases; unmatched junction nucleotides: 6. The CDR3 spans 15 residues. Germline CDR1 reads SGDLS; CDR2 reads YYNGEE.

This clonotype is medium-sized (0.01 to 0.1%) within its sample. V and J are TRBV5-1 and TRBJ1-5; D gene uncertain. There are 15 residues in the CDR3. CDR1 is SGHRS, CDR2 YFSETQ, per germline. V lost 4 bases and J 1 base, leaving 12 bases between the germline ends. DNA for the CDR3: TGCGCCAGCAGCCACAGCGGGTTAAGCAATCAGCCCCAGCATTTT. Residues: CASSHSGLSNQPQHF.

This clonotype came up many times. The CDR3 coding sequence is TGTGCCAGTGCCATGGTGGGGAAGTCCTACGAGCAGTACTTC. As protein: CASAMVGKSYEQYF. V usage is TRBV7-9 and J usage is TRBJ2-7; D unresolved. Trimming shortened V by 9 bases and J by 1 base, and 16 bases separated the two germline ends. Germline values: CDR1 SEHNR, CDR2 FQNEAQ (reference sequence). The CDR3 runs 14 residues.

This clonotype was recorded at least ten times. The chain links TRBV7-2 to TRBJ2-3; 7 nucleotides agree with TRBD2. With V trimmed by 5 bases and J by 6 bases, 8 bases remained unmatched. CDR3 size: 14 residues. Germline loops: CDR1 SGHTA, CDR2 FQGNSA. CDR3 residues: CASSNGRGWDTQYF. Here the CDR3 DNA reads TGTGCCAGCAGCAATGGGAGGGGCTGGGATACGCAGTATTTT.

This clonotype was observed many times. The chain has TRBV30 and TRBJ1-1; D remains unclear. The ends were cut back, 8 bases at V and 0 bases at J, with 10 bases in the middle. CDR1 and CDR2 (germline): GTSNPN, SVGIG (reference sequence). The CDR3 has 12 residues. DNA for the CDR3: TGTGCCGGAGATAGGGTGAACACTGAAGCTTTCTTT. This encodes CAGDRVNTEAFF.

This chain links TRBV7-3 with TRBJ2-1; 8 nucleotides agree with TRBD2. The CDR3 runs to 15 residues. Germline assignment: CDR1 SGHTA and CDR2 FQGTGA. Trimming cost V 3 bases and J 6 bases; bases outside gene matches: 7. In DNA form, the CDR3 reads TGTGCCAGCAGCTTCACGAGCGGGGGATTCAATGAGCAGTTCTTC. It translates to CASSFTSGGFNEQFF.

This clonotype was picked up many times. The J gene is TRBJ1-1, the V gene TRBV20-1; D is unclear. Trimming stripped 0 bases from V and 10 bases from J, with 12 bases between. Per the germline V gene, CDR1 is DFQATT and CDR2 is SNEGSKA (reference sequence). The CDR3 extends over 12 amino acids. CDR3 in amino acids: CSARDAGWGAFF. In DNA, the CDR3 is TGCAGTGCTAGAGATGCCGGGTGGGGAGCTTTCTTT.

This clonotype was recorded many times. The gene calls are TRBV12-3 or TRBV12-4 and TRBJ1-1, with D uncertain. The CDR3 length is 15 residues. V was clipped by 4 bases and J by 1 base, with 13 bases between them. CDR3 loop: CASSSSDIKNTEAFF. Written as DNA, the CDR3 is TGTGCCAGCAGTTCCTCCGACATAAAGAACACTGAAGCTTTCTTT.

This clonotype was counted ten times or more. The chain has TRBV9 and TRBJ2-2; tentatively, D is TRBD2 (6 bases). Looked up from germline, CDR1 is SGDLS and CDR2 is YYNGEE. Trimming left V 0 bases short and J 1 base short, with 10 bases between. The CDR3 has 16 residues. The CDR3 here is CASSVGVSGNTGELFF. Written as DNA, the CDR3 is TGTGCCAGCAGCGTAGGAGTTAGCGGGAACACCGGGGAGCTGTTTTTT.